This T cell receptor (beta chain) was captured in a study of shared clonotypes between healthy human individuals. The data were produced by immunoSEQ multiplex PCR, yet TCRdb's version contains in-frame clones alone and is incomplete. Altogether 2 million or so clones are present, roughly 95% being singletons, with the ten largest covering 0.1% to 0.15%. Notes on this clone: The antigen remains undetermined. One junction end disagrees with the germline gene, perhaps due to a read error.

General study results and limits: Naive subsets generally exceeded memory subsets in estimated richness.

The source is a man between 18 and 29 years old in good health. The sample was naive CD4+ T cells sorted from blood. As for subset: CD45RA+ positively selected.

CDR3 bases: TGTGCCAGCTCACCATCGCAGGGGGCGTGGGGTTTT. Protein: CASSPSQGAWGF. The chain recombines TRBV18 with TRBJ1-1, with 8 bases fitting TRBD1. The germline CDR1 and CDR2 sequences are KGHSH and LQKENI. The CDR3 loop spans 12 amino acids. Looking up the rest from reference TRBV18 and TRBJ1-1 gives the full variable domain: NAGVMQNPRHLVRRRGQEARLRCSPMKGHSHVYWYRQLPEEGLKFMVYLQKENIIDESGMPKERFSAEFPKEGPSILRIQQVVRGDSAAYFCASSPSQGAWGFGQGTRLTVV.